The clone carrying this TCR beta chain occurred once. Measured with immunoSEQ multiplex PCR; TCRdb has only the in-frame clones, and not every one. Of fewer than 30,000 clones listed, roughly 86% are singletons. This entry is derived from a study of T cell changes during pregnancy in multiple sclerosis. With 9 bases removed from V and 4 bases from J, the gap between germline ends came to 9 bases. The CDR3 consists of 11 residues. Germline V lookup: CDR1 SNHLY, CDR2 FYNNEI. The receptor was isolated from a female donor with multiple sclerosis, enrolled in a pregnancy study. Sequenced material: CD8+ T cells from peripheral blood mononuclear cells, taken in the second trimester of pregnancy. The chain couples TRBV2 to TRBJ1-2; tentative D call: TRBD1 (6 bases). The CDR3 loop reads CARRGGYGYTF. CDR3 in DNA: TGTGCCAGAAGAGGGGGCTATGGCTACACCTTC.